These T cell receptor beta chains were read from a single sample in a study of blood T cell repertoires in COVID-19. TCRdb keeps only in-frame clones here, not all; method: immunoSEQ multiplex PCR. The repertoire holds about 200,000 clones, with 70% to 90% as singletons. The sequencing input was PBMCs or T cells enriched from blood (not recorded which). Source of these receptors: a woman aged 18-29 years who had recovered from COVID-19. Both conserved end residues are part of each CDR3. A D gene is named only where the DNA matches it firmly. Clone size appears in some rows only: once, few, many, or a class for an expanded clone.

V gene	D gene	clone size	J gene	CDR3 protein	CDR3 DNA
TRBV2	TRBD2	NA	TRBJ2-2	CASSKRTSGFANTGELFF	TGTGCCAGCAGTAAACGGACTAGCGGGTTCGCGAACACCGGGGAGCTGTTTTTT
TRBV6-5	NA	NA	TRBJ1-1	CASSLSLAGYAFF	TGTGCCAGCAGTCTCTCTTTGGCGGGTTATGCTTTCTTT
TRBV6-4	TRBD2	NA	TRBJ2-1	CASSEGGGARNEQFF	TGTGCCAGCAGTGAGGGCGGGGGGGCGAGGAATGAGCAGTTCTTC
TRBV7-9	TRBD1	NA	TRBJ2-1	CASSLMDRDNDEQFF	TGTGCCAGCAGTTTGATGGACAGGGATAACGATGAGCAGTTCTTC
TRBV2	NA	NA	TRBJ1-6	CASREDRAYNSPLHF	TGTGCCAGCAGGGAGGACCGCGCCTATAATTCACCCCTCCACTTT
TRBV19	NA	NA	TRBJ2-7	CASNEGGYF	TGTGCCAGTAACGAAGGGGGGTACTTC
TRBV19	NA	NA	TRBJ2-5	CASSLQREETQYF	TGTGCCAGTAGTCTCCAGCGTGAAGAGACCCAGTACTTC
TRBV7-9	NA	once	TRBJ2-3	CASSASWISTDTQYF	TGTGCCAGCAGCGCTAGTTGGATTAGCACAGATACGCAGTATTTT
TRBV10-3	TRBD1	NA	TRBJ2-3	CAIRDTDRVDTQYF	TGTGCCATCAGAGATACGGACAGGGTGGATACGCAGTATTTT
TRBV3-1/TRBV3-2	TRBD1	NA	TRBJ1-2	CASSRGTGGDGYTF	TGTGCCAGCAGCCGAGGGACAGGGGGGGATGGCTACACCTTC
TRBV12-3/TRBV12-4	NA	NA	TRBJ2-7	CASSLASYEQYF	TGTGCCAGCAGTTTGGCTAGCTACGAGCAGTACTTC
TRBV5-1	NA	NA	TRBJ1-1	CASSLAETGNTEAFF	TGCGCCAGCAGCTTGGCCGAGACAGGGAACACTGAAGCTTTCTTT
TRBV28	TRBD1	NA	TRBJ1-1	CASRTGQGYTEAFF	TGTGCCAGCAGAACTGGACAGGGCTACACTGAAGCTTTCTTT
TRBV6-5	TRBD2	NA	TRBJ2-2	CASSTLAGGTGELFF	TGTGCCAGCAGTACCCTAGCGGGGGGCACCGGGGAGCTGTTTTTT
TRBV5-1	TRBD1	NA	TRBJ2-3	CASSVGGQGGFTQYF	TGCGCCAGCAGCGTAGGGGGACAGGGTGGGTTTACGCAGTATTTT
TRBV7-9	TRBD2	once	TRBJ2-1	CASSLVGGGSYNEQFF	TGTGCCAGCAGCTTAGTGGGCGGGGGCTCCTACAATGAGCAGTTCTTC
TRBV7-2	NA	NA	TRBJ2-5	CASSLRKGAVGMMETQYF	TGTGCCAGCAGCTTAAGGAAAGGGGCAGTGGGTATGATGGAGACCCAGTACTTC
TRBV24-1	TRBD1	NA	TRBJ1-1	CATSENRGAEAFF	TGTGCCACCAGTGAAAACAGGGGCGCTGAAGCTTTCTTT
TRBV13	NA	NA	TRBJ2-3	CASSLRREPDTQYF	TGTGCCAGCAGCTTAAGGAGGGAACCAGATACGCAGTATTTT
TRBV19	NA	NA	TRBJ2-1	CASRGLLEREQFF	TGTGCCAGCCGGGGACTTCTGGAAAGGGAGCAGTTCTTC
TRBV6-5	NA	once	TRBJ1-4	CASSQGRGFGEKLFF	TGTGCCAGCTCCCAAGGCAGGGGCTTTGGTGAAAAACTGTTTTTT
TRBV4-1	NA	NA	TRBJ1-5	CASSQGWQGDQPQHF	TGCGCCAGCAGCCAAGGTTGGCAGGGCGATCAGCCCCAGCATTTT
TRBV5-4	NA	NA	TRBJ2-2	CASRAALGELFF	TGTGCCAGCAGGGCTGCCCTTGGGGAGCTGTTTTTT
TRBV19	NA	few	TRBJ1-2	CASSTLQTNYGYTF	TGTGCCAGTAGTACCCTACAGACAAACTATGGCTACACCTTC
TRBV12-3/TRBV12-4	TRBD1	NA	TRBJ2-2	CASRTGPGELFF	TGTGCCAGCCGGACAGGGCCCGGGGAGCTGTTTTTT
TRBV28	NA	NA	TRBJ2-7	CASSFWGHEQYF	TGTGCCAGCAGTTTTTGGGGGCACGAGCAGTACTTC
TRBV4-1	TRBD2	NA	TRBJ2-3	CASSQAGLAGLTDTQYF	TGCGCCAGCAGCCAAGCGGGACTAGCGGGGCTGACAGATACGCAGTATTTT
TRBV7-2	TRBD2	NA	TRBJ2-5	CASSLGTSGGATGTQYF	TGTGCCAGCAGCTTAGGGACTAGCGGGGGGGCAACTGGGACCCAGTACTTC
TRBV27	TRBD2	NA	TRBJ2-7	CASSLGVTGGHEQYF	TGTGCCAGCAGCTTAGGGGTTACGGGGGGGCACGAGCAGTACTTC
TRBV11-2	NA	NA	TRBJ1-4	CASSSFGFGEKLFF	TGTGCCAGCAGCTCCTTCGGGTTTGGTGAAAAACTGTTTTTT
TRBV30	TRBD2	once	TRBJ2-7	CAWSVGGVEQYF	TGTGCCTGGAGTGTGGGAGGGGTCGAGCAGTACTTC
TRBV7-9	NA	NA	TRBJ2-1	CASRGLGSSYNEQFF	TGTGCCAGCCGCGGGCTAGGGAGCTCCTACAATGAGCAGTTCTTC
TRBV6-4	NA	NA	TRBJ2-3	CASSDSGPGGADTQYF	TGTGCCAGCAGTGACTCCGGGCCTGGAGGCGCAGATACGCAGTATTTT
TRBV11-3	NA	NA	TRBJ2-1	CASSSFPDNEQFF	TGTGCCAGCAGCTCCTTCCCAGACAATGAGCAGTTCTTC
TRBV6-5	TRBD1	NA	TRBJ2-3	CASSWGTGVTTDTQYF	TGTGCCAGCAGTTGGGGGACAGGGGTGACCACAGATACGCAGTATTTT
TRBV25-1	TRBD1	NA	TRBJ2-5	CASSAHRQGPGETQYF	TGTGCCAGCAGTGCACACCGACAGGGTCCCGGAGAGACCCAGTACTTC